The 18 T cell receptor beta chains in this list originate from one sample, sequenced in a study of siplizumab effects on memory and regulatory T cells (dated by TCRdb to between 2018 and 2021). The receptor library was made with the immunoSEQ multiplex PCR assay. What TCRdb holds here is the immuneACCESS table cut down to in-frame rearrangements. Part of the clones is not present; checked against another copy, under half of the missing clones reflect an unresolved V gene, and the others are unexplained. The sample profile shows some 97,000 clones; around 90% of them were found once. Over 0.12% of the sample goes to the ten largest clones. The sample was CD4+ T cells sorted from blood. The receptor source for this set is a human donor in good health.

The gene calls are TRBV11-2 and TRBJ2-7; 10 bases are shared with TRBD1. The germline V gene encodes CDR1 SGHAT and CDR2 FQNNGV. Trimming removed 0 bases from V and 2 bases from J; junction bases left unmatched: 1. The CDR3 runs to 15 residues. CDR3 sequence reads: CASSLEGTGAYEQYF. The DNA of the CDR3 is TGTGCCAGCAGCTTAGAGGGGACAGGGGCCTACGAGCAGTACTTC.

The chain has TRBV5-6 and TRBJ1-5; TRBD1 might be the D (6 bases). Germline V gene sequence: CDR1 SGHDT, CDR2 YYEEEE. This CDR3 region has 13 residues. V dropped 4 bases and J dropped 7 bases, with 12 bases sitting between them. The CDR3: CASSGGAGQPQHF. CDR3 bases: TGTGCCAGCAGCGGGGGGGCTGGGCAGCCCCAGCATTTT.

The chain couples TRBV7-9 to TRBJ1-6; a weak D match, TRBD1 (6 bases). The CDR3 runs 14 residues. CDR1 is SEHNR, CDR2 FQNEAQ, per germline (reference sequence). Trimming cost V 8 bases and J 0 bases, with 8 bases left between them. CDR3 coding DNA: TGTGCCAGCGGACAGAGCTCCTATAATTCACCCCTCCACTTT. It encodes CASGQSSYNSPLHF.

CDR3 sequence (DNA): TGCGCCAGCAGAAAAGCGGGTCCCCAGATGCGTGTTCAGTACTTC. It specifies CASRKAGPQMRVQYF. The chain uses TRBV10-1 and TRBJ2-4, with D maybe TRBD2 (6 bases). With 6 bases removed from V and 11 bases from J, the gap between germline ends came to 23 bases. This CDR3 spans 15 amino acids. CDR1 WNHNN and CDR2 SYGVQD come from the germline V gene (reference sequence).

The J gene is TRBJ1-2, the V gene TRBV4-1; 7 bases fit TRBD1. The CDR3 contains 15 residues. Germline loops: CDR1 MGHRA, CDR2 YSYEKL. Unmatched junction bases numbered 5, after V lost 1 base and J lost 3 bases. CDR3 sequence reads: CASSQVGRGDYGYTF. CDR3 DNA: TGCGCCAGCAGCCAAGTAGGCAGGGGGGACTATGGCTACACCTTC.

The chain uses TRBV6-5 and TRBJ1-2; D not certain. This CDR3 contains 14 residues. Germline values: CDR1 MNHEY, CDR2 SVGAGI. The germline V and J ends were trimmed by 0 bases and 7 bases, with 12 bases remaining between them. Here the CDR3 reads CASSYSSGVVGYTF. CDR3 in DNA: TGTGCCAGCAGTTACTCCTCAGGAGTTGTTGGCTACACCTTC.

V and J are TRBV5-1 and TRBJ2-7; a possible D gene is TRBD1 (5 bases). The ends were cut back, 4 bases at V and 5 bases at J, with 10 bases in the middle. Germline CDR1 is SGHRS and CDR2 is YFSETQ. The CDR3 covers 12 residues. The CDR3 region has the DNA TGCGCCAGCAGCGCAGGGTTCAACGAGCAGTACTTC. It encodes CASSAGFNEQYF. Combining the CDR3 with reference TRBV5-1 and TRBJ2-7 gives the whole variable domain KAGVTQTPRYLIKTRGQQVTLSCSPISGHRSVSWYQQTPGQGLQFLFEYFSETQRNKGNFPGRFSGRQFSNSRSEMNVSTLELGDSALYLCASSAGFNEQYFGPGTRLTVT.

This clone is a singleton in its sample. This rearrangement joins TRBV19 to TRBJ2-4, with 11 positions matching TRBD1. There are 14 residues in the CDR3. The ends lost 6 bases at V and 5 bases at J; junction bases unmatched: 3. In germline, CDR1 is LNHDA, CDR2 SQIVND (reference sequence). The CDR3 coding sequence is TGTGCCAGTAGGATGGGACAGGGGGAAAACATTCAGTACTTC. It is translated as CASRMGQGENIQYF. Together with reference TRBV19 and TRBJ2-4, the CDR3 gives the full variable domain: DGGITQSPKYLFRKEGQNVTLSCEQNLNHDAMYWYRQDPGQGLRLIYYSQIVNDFQKGDIAEGYSVSREKKESFPLTVTSAQKNPTAFYLCASRMGQGENIQYFGAGTRLSVL.

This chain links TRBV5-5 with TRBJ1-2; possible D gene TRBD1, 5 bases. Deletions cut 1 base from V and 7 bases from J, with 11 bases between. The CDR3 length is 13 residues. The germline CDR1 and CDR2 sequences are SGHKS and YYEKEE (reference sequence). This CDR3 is CASSLISGPGYTF. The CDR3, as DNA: TGTGCCAGCAGCTTGATCTCAGGGCCTGGCTACACCTTC.

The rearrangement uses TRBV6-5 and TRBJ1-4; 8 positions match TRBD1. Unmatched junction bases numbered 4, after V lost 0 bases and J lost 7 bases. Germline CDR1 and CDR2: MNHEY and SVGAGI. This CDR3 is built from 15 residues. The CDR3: CASSYSDRVSEKLFF. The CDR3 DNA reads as TGTGCCAGCAGTTACTCGGACAGGGTATCTGAAAAACTGTTTTTT.

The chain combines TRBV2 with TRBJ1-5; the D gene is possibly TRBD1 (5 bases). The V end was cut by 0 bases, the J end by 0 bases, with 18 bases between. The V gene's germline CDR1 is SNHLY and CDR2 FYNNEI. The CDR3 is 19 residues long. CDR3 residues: CASSEAQGLRSNSNQPQHF. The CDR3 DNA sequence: TGTGCCAGCAGTGAAGCCCAGGGCTTGAGATCTAATAGCAATCAGCCCCAGCATTTT.

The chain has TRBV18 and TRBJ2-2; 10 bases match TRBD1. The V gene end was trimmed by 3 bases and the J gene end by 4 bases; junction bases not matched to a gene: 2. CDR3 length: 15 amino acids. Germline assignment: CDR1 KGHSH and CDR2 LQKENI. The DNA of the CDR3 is TGTGCCAGCTCACCCAGACAGGGGGCCACCGGGGAGCTGTTTTTT. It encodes CASSPRQGATGELFF.

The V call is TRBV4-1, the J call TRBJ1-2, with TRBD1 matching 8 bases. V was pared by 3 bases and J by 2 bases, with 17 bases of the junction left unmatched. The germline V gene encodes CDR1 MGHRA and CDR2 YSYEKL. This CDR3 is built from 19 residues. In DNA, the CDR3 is TGCGCCAGCAGCCACCCCCCGGCGCAGGGGGCAAGCGCAAACTATGGCTACACCTTC. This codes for CASSHPPAQGASANYGYTF.

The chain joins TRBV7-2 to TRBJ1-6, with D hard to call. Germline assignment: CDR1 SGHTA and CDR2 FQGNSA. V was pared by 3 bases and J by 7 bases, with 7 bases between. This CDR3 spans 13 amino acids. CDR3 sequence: CASSFRQNSPLHF. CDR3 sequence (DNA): TGTGCCAGCAGCTTCAGGCAGAATTCACCCCTCCACTTT.

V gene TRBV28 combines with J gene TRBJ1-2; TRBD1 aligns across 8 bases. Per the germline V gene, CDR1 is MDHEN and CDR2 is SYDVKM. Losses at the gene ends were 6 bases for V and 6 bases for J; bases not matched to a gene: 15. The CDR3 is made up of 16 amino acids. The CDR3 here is CASRQVRGTGSHGYTF. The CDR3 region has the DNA TGTGCCAGCAGACAGGTCCGCGGGACAGGAAGCCATGGCTACACCTTC.

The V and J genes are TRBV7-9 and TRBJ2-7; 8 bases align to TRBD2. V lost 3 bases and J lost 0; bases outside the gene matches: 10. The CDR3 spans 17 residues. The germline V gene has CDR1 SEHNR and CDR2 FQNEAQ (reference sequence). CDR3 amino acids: CASSLTKTAGDSYEQYF. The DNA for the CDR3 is TGTGCCAGCAGCTTGACGAAAACAGCGGGAGACTCCTACGAGCAGTACTTC.

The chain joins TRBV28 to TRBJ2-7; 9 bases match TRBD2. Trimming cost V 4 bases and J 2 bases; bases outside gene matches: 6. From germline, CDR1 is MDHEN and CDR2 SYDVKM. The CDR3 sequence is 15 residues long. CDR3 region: CASSSSGGNPYEQYF. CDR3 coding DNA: TGTGCCAGCAGTTCGAGCGGGGGGAACCCCTACGAGCAGTACTTC.

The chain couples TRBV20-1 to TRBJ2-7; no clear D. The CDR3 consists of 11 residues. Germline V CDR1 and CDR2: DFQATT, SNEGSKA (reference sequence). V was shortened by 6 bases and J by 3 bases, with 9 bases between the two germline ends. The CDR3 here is CSARRVYEQYF. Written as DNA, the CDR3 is TGCAGTGCAAGACGGGTCTACGAGCAGTACTTC.